A single sample gave rise to the 22 T cell receptor beta chains below, sequenced in a study of regulatory T cells in long-lasting Graves disease. CDR3 regions were amplified by Arm-PCR using iRepertoire HTBI primers to build TCR beta libraries. In TCRdb, the multiplex PCR reads were re-called with MiXCR into one record per CDR3 protein. The sample has 400,000 to 500,000 distinct CDR3 sequences, about 15% seen once; the top ten hold 16%. Time point noted: newly diagnosed GD, antithyroid drugs for less than 3 months. PBMC-extracted RNA yielded the TCR library. These same records also appear under a second study, on T cells in Graves' hyperthyroidism and ophthalmopathy.

The specimen comprised peripheral blood mononuclear cells (PBMCs), sampled at new diagnosis, from a patient treated with antithyroid drugs. The receptors here all came from a woman under 40 with Graves disease.

This chain links TRBV20-1 with TRBJ1-5; possibly TRBD1 for D (6 bases). In germline, CDR1 is DFQATT, CDR2 SNEGSKA (reference sequence). V lost 5 bases, J lost 2 bases, and 13 bases lay in between. The CDR3 runs 14 residues. The CDR3 loop is CSASQGHGNQPQHF. CDR3 DNA: TGCAGTGCTTCACAGGGTCATGGCAATCAGCCCCAGCATTTT.

This clonotype was detected ten times or more. The chain employs TRBV10-2 and TRBJ1-1, with 7 bases fitting TRBD1. The junction had 7 bases not matched to a gene; V was cut back by 3 bases and J by 3 bases. CDR1 is WSHSY and CDR2 is SAAADI in the germline V gene. This CDR3 spans 15 amino acids. The CDR3 protein is CASSDLQGRDTEAFF. The CDR3 DNA is TGCGCCAGCAGTGACCTACAGGGGAGGGACACTGAAGCTTTCTTT.

Ten or more counts support this clonotype. The J gene is TRBJ2-7, the V gene TRBV7-6, with 12 bases that match TRBD2. The V gene's germline CDR1 is SGHVS and CDR2 FNYEAQ. The CDR3 loop spans 15 amino acids. The V gene end was trimmed by 4 bases and the J gene end by 3 bases; junction bases not matched to a gene: 4. The CDR3 nucleotides are TGTGCCAGCAGCTCTAGCGGGAGGGGGATCTACGAGCAGTACTTC. Protein: CASSSSGRGIYEQYF. Combining the CDR3 with reference TRBV7-6 and TRBJ2-7 gives the whole variable domain GAGVSQSPRYKVTKRGQDVALRCDPISGHVSLYWYRQALGQGPEFLTYFNYEAQQDKSGLPNDRFSAERPEGSISTLTIQRTEQRDSAMYRCASSSSGRGIYEQYFGPGTRLTVT.

This clonotype came up many times. The rearrangement uses TRBV27 and TRBJ2-1; 10 nucleotides agree with TRBD2. Losses at the gene ends were 6 bases for V and 7 bases for J; bases not matched to a gene: 12. The CDR3 extends over 16 amino acids. Germline assignment: CDR1 MNHEY and CDR2 SMNVEV (reference sequence). The CDR3: CASRLAGVLVGNEQFF. DNA for the CDR3: TGTGCCAGCAGGCTAGCGGGAGTTCTAGTCGGTAATGAGCAGTTCTTC.

In its sample, this clonotype was seen many times. This sequence joins TRBV6-2 or TRBV6-3 and TRBJ1-4, with 7 bases matching TRBD1. CDR1 is MNHEY and CDR2 is SVGEGT in the germline V gene. The CDR3 has 18 amino acids. V was clipped by 0 bases and J by 7 bases; unmatched bases: 14. CDR3 in amino acids: CASSYSGQPAQLIEKLFF. Here the CDR3 DNA reads TGTGCCAGCAGTTACTCGGGACAGCCCGCCCAACTGATTGAAAAACTGTTTTTT.

V and J are TRBV6-1 and TRBJ2-5; D possibly corresponds to TRBD1 (6 bases). Trimming removed 5 bases from V and 5 bases from J, with 15 bases in between. Per germline, CDR1 MNHNS and CDR2 SASEGT. This CDR3 is built from 14 residues. Here the CDR3 reads CASSQPTGGETQYF. The CDR3 coding sequence is TGTGCCAGCAGTCAACCGACAGGAGGCGAGACCCAGTACTTC.

This sequence joins TRBV24-1 and TRBJ2-4; D is ambiguous. Trimming shortened V by 10 bases and J by 5 bases, and 20 bases separated the two germline ends. The CDR3 has 15 amino acids. Germline CDR1 and CDR2: KGHDR and SFDVKD. The CDR3 is CATTPNTNDENIQYF. The CDR3 bases are TGTGCCACGACTCCCAACACGAACGACGAAAACATTCAGTACTTC.

The sample holds a few counts of this clonotype. This chain joins TRBV5-5 and TRBJ1-2; tentative D call: TRBD1 (6 bases). Trimming left V 2 bases short and J 4 bases short, with 18 bases between. The CDR3 totals 16 residues. Germline values: CDR1 SGHKS, CDR2 YYEKEE (reference sequence). CDR3 sequence reads: CASSFLQGGESYGYTF. The CDR3 DNA follows: TGTGCCAGCAGCTTCCTACAGGGAGGGGAGAGCTATGGCTACACCTTC.

J is TRBJ2-7 and V is TRBV5-5; the match to TRBD2 covers 7 bases. This CDR3 has 15 amino acids. With V trimmed by 8 bases and J by 3 bases, 14 bases remained unmatched. Looked up from germline, CDR1 is SGHKS and CDR2 is YYEKEE (reference sequence). This CDR3 reads CASKMGGGPGYEQYF. CDR3 nucleotide sequence: TGTGCCAGTAAAATGGGGGGAGGGCCTGGCTACGAGCAGTACTTC.

The J gene is TRBJ1-2, the V gene TRBV19, with D possibly TRBD1 on 6 matching bases. Per the germline V gene, CDR1 is LNHDA and CDR2 is SQIVND (reference sequence). Trimming removed 3 bases from V and 3 bases from J, with 14 bases in between. The CDR3 is 15 residues long. The CDR3 DNA reads as TGTGCCAGTAGTATTCAAACCAGGGGAGACTATGGCTACACCTTC. Protein product: CASSIQTRGDYGYTF.

This clonotype occurred a few times. The rearrangement joins TRBV7-9 to TRBJ2-5, with 15 bases that match TRBD2. J was trimmed by 4 bases and V by 5 bases; bases with no gene match: 8. The V gene's germline CDR1 is SEHNR and CDR2 FQNEAQ (reference sequence). The CDR3 loop spans 17 amino acids. As DNA, the CDR3 is TGTGCCAGCAGCCCAGGACTAGCGGGAGGGCCTGGAGAGACCCAGTACTTC. It yields the protein CASSPGLAGGPGETQYF.

About this clonotype itself: Without the conserved terminal phenylalanine or tryptophan, this CDR3 likely stems from a read error. CDR3 protein: CASSSDLTYEQYL. In DNA, the CDR3 is TGTGCCAGTAGTAGCGACTTGACCTACGAGCAGTACCTC. The chain joins TRBV19 to TRBJ2-7; D remains ambiguous. Trimming stripped 4 bases from V and 2 bases from J, with 9 bases between. Germline V gives CDR1 LNHDA, CDR2 SQIVND (reference sequence). The CDR3 length is 13 residues.

The sample holds many counts of this clonotype. The chain links TRBV6-6 to TRBJ1-3; 7 positions match TRBD1. CDR3 length: 14 residues. Germline CDR1 MNHNY, CDR2 SVGAGI (reference sequence). V shed 0 bases and J 4 bases; nucleotides not matched to a gene: 0. This CDR3 reads CASSYSTGGNTIYF. The CDR3 nucleotides read TGTGCCAGCAGTTACTCGACAGGGGGAAACACCATATATTTT.

This clonotype came up a few times. The chain uses TRBV2 and TRBJ1-5; D is ambiguous. The length of the CDR3 is 14 residues. The germline gives CDR1 SNHLY, CDR2 FYNNEI. V lost 3 bases to trimming and J lost 5 bases, with 11 bases between them. The CDR3 DNA follows: TGTGCCAGCAGTGAGTCGGGAACGTATCAGCCCCAGCATTTT. It translates to CASSESGTYQPQHF.

This clonotype was detected many times. The chain carries TRBV6-1 and TRBJ2-7; D possibly matches TRBD1 or TRBD2 (7 bases each). V was cut by 5 bases and J by 0 bases, with 14 bases left in between. CDR3 size: 15 residues. The germline gives CDR1 MNHNS, CDR2 SASEGT. The CDR3 region is CASSLRGDSSYEQYF. DNA of the CDR3: TGTGCCAGCAGTCTACGGGGGGACAGCTCCTACGAGCAGTACTTC.

This clonotype has ten or more counts. The CDR3 DNA reads TGTGCCTGGAGTCCCGACCGTACGCAGTATTTT. This gives the protein CAWSPDRTQYF. V is TRBV30 and J is TRBJ2-3; D call uncertain. Germline CDR1 GTSNPN, CDR2 SVGIG (reference sequence). The V gene lost 2 bases and the J gene lost 8 bases, with 8 bases spanning the gap. The CDR3 consists of 11 residues.

A few counts support this clonotype. Here the CDR3 reads CASSRGNSPLHF. The CDR3 DNA is TGTGCCAGCAGCCGGGGAAATTCACCCCTCCACTTT. The chain joins TRBV28 to TRBJ1-6; D not resolved. The germline V and J ends were trimmed by 6 bases and 7 bases, with 7 bases remaining between them. Germline CDR1 and CDR2: MDHEN and SYDVKM. This CDR3 is built from 12 residues.

Many counts were recorded for this clonotype. V is TRBV3-1 and J is TRBJ2-7; 7 bases fit TRBD2. The V gene's germline CDR1 is LGHDT and CDR2 YNNKEL (reference sequence). The J segment lost 0 bases and the V segment lost 4 bases, leaving 6 bases of the junction unmatched. This CDR3 contains 15 residues. For the CDR3, the DNA is TGTGCCAGCAGCCCACTAGCGATGAGCTCCTACGAGCAGTACTTC. It encodes CASSPLAMSSYEQYF.

The chain links TRBV10-3 to TRBJ2-6, with D tentatively TRBD1 (6 bases). The V gene's germline CDR1 is ENHRY and CDR2 SYGVKD. This CDR3 is built from 19 residues. V gave up 3 bases and J gave up 3 bases, with 21 bases separating them. The CDR3 nucleotides read TGTGCCATCAGTGAAAGTGCAGGGGAAAAATCTGGTGGGGCCAACGTCCTGACTTTC. Translated, it gives CAISESAGEKSGGANVLTF.

For this clonotype: Just one base apart from a much larger clone, this may be a read error. The V gene is TRBV18, the J gene TRBJ2-1; 11 bases are a match to TRBD1. Per the germline V gene, CDR1 is KGHSH and CDR2 is LQKENI. V lost 5 bases and J lost 4; bases outside the gene matches: 4. This CDR3 contains 15 residues. CDR3 nucleotide sequence: TGTGCCAGCTCAGCGGGACAGGGGGGTTACAATGAGCAGTTCTTC. Translation gives CASSAGQGGYNEQFF.

The chain carries TRBV4-1 and TRBJ2-1, with a possible D match to TRBD1 (5 bases). Looked up from germline, CDR1 is MGHRA and CDR2 is YSYEKL. With 4 bases removed from V and 2 bases from J, the gap between germline ends came to 12 bases. This CDR3 region has 15 residues. CDR3 region: CASSLQGPAYNEQFF. The CDR3 bases are TGCGCCAGCAGCCTCCAGGGTCCGGCCTACAATGAGCAGTTCTTC.

Many counts were recorded for this clonotype. The chain employs TRBV5-1 and TRBJ1-2; no reliable D call. Per the germline V gene, CDR1 is SGHRS and CDR2 is YFSETQ. This CDR3 comprises 14 residues. V lost 0 bases to trimming and J lost 3 bases, with 9 bases between them. CDR3 sequence reads: CASSLAVADYGYTF. The CDR3 DNA sequence: TGCGCCAGCAGCTTGGCCGTGGCAGACTATGGCTACACCTTC.